The present T cell receptor (beta chain) was sequenced within a study of Graves' ophthalmopathy and Graves' hyperthyroidism. Background on the study: Peripheral blood was obtained at first diagnosis, ahead of any treatment.

The TCR beta CDR3 regions underwent amplification from RNA transcripts. Following a first-round RT-PCR that used HTBI primers, a second-round multiplex PCR was carried out. TCRdb itself ran the multiplex PCR reads through MiXCR, one entry per CDR3 protein. This sample has 200,000 to 250,000 distinct CDR3 sequences, with around 45% found just once. Other autoimmune diseases, uncontrolled infections, pregnancy or lactation ruled patients out of participation. Sequenced material: peripheral blood. The receptor's source is an adult man with Graves' ophthalmopathy.

The CDR3: CSADQGGGRETQYF. Here the CDR3 DNA reads TGCAGTGCTGATCAGGGGGGCGGCCGGGAGACCCAGTACTTC. The chain recombines TRBV20-1 with TRBJ2-5; TRBD1 is a possible D gene (7 bases). V was pared by 5 bases and J by 5 bases, with 18 bases between. CDR3 length: 14 residues. The germline CDR1 and CDR2 sequences are DFQATT and SNEGSKA (reference sequence).